These 3 T cell receptor beta chains were all obtained from the same sample, sequenced in a study of identical twins (dated by TCRdb to 2015 to 2016). The library was built by means of 5' RACE. This sample was sequenced with an Illumina HiSeq 2000. TCRdb passed the public sequencing reads through fastp at Q25 and MiXCR, retaining productive beta sequences. One record per CDR3 amino acid sequence lists the most common genes and DNA. Recorded for this sample are roughly 720,000 distinct CDR3 sequences; approximately 18% of them occurred a single time. Around 13% of the sample goes to the ten largest clones. The sample also formed part of further work on T cells expressing NK-cell markers.

The sample taken for sequencing was PBMCs. Receptors originate from a woman in her late teens or twenties in good health.

The CDR3 region has the DNA TGTGCCAGCAGCACCGGACTAGCGGGGGGACCCCCCTACAATGAGCAGTTCTTC. Amino acids: CASSTGLAGGPPYNEQFF. The chain has TRBV12-3 or TRBV12-4 and TRBJ2-1; 14 bases are a match to TRBD2. After removal of 6 bases from V and 2 bases from J, the junction contained 9 bases not matched to a gene. The CDR3 has 18 amino acids.

V usage is TRBV10-2 and J usage is TRBJ2-5; TRBD1 or TRBD2 may be the D gene (5 bases each). V lost 6 bases and J lost 4, with 27 bases in between. The CDR3 is made up of 18 amino acids. Per the germline V gene, CDR1 is WSHSY and CDR2 is SAAADI. This CDR3 reads CASSHPIQEALYRETQYF. DNA for the CDR3: TGCGCCAGCAGCCACCCGATACAGGAGGCTCTCTACAGAGAGACCCAGTACTTC.

This clonotype was detected a few times. This chain links TRBV6-9 with TRBJ2-1; D gene uncertain. Trimming took off 0 bases at V and 5 bases at J, with 8 bases between the two ends. CDR1 and CDR2 from the germline V gene are MNHGY and SVAAGI. The length of the CDR3 is 14 residues. In nucleotides, the CDR3 is TGTGCCAGCAGTTATTCCCGGGCCAACAATGAGCAGTTCTTC. This encodes CASSYSRANNEQFF.